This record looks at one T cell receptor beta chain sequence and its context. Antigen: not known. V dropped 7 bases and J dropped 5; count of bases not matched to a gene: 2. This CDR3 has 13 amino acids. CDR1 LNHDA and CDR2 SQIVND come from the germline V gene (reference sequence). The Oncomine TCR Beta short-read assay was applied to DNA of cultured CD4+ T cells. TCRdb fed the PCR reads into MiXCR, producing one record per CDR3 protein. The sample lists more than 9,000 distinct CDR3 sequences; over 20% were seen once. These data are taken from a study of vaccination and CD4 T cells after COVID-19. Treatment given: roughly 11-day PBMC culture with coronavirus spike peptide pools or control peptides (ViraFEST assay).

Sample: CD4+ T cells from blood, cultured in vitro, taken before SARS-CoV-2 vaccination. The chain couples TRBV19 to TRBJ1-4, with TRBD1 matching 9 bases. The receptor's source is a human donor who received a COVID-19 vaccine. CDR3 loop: CASTDRGNEKLFF. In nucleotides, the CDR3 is TGTGCCAGTACCGACAGGGGGAATGAAAAACTGTTTTTT.